The 4 T cell receptor beta chains below were found in one sample sequenced in a study of blood T cell repertoires in COVID-19. Data came from immunoSEQ multiplex PCR; TCRdb stores just in-frame clones and leaves some out. The sample records some 45,000 clones, 75% to 85% being singletons. The sequenced sample consisted of peripheral blood. The receptors derive from a man older than 75 in a cohort sampled during active COVID-19.

This rearrangement joins TRBV29-1 to TRBJ2-7; the D is unclear. Germline-derived CDR1 and CDR2 are SQVTM and ANQGSEA. CDR3 length equals 12 residues. The germline V and J ends were trimmed by 5 bases and 6 bases, with 14 bases remaining between them. The CDR3 coding sequence is TGCAGCGTTAAGCCGGCACAGAGCGAGCAGTACTTC. This encodes CSVKPAQSEQYF.

This chain joins TRBV7-8 and TRBJ1-6; the match to TRBD1 covers 7 bases. In germline, CDR1 is SGHVS, CDR2 FQNEAQ. The CDR3 has 14 residues. The V segment lost 5 bases and the J segment 10 bases; nucleotides outside the gene matches: 8. CDR3 amino acids: CASSRTATGSPLHF. The CDR3 region has the DNA TGTGCCAGCAGCCGGACGGCGACAGGGTCACCCCTCCACTTT.

The rearrangement links TRBV28 to TRBJ1-3, with D unclear. The CDR3 length is 13 residues. With 7 bases removed from V and 0 bases from J, the gap between germline ends came to 7 bases. Per germline, CDR1 MDHEN and CDR2 SYDVKM. As DNA, the CDR3 is TGTGCCAGCATACGGGACTCTGGAAACACCATATATTTT. It specifies CASIRDSGNTIYF.

This clone was seen more than once but under ten times. The chain recombines TRBV5-1 with TRBJ1-1, with D uncertain. Germline V gives CDR1 SGHRS, CDR2 YFSETQ. Trimming pared 6 bases from V and 5 bases from J, leaving 14 bases between. The CDR3 has 13 amino acids. The CDR3 sequence: CASMRVSRTEAFF. The CDR3 bases are TGCGCCAGCATGCGAGTTTCGAGGACTGAAGCTTTCTTT.